This T cell receptor beta chain was sequenced in a study of T cell changes during pregnancy in multiple sclerosis. Profiled with immunoSEQ multiplex PCR; TCRdb holds only in-frame clones, not every one. The top ten hold about 0.45% of the sample, which has some 140,000 clones, roughly 97% seen once. V lost 6 bases to trimming and J lost 6 bases; unmatched junction nucleotides: 10. In germline, CDR1 is MGHRA, CDR2 YSYEKL. There are 15 residues in the CDR3. The sample in question was peripheral blood, obtained after pregnancy. The chain carries TRBV4-1 and TRBJ1-2, with 10 bases that match TRBD1. The clonotype was recovered from a female donor with multiple sclerosis, enrolled in a pregnancy study. This CDR3 is CASSTTHGTGDGYTF. The CDR3 nucleotides read TGCGCCAGCAGTACCACCCACGGGACAGGGGATGGCTACACCTTC.